A single sample gave rise to the 19 T cell receptor beta chains below, sequenced in a study of blood T cell repertoires in COVID-19. Some clones are missing from TCRdb's copy, which holds only in-frame ones; the method was immunoSEQ multiplex PCR. Of nearly 200,000 clones listed, almost 85% are singletons. Sequences were obtained from peripheral blood. All receptors come from a woman aged 70-85 years with active or convalescent COVID-19.

V usage is TRBV15 and J usage is TRBJ2-5; 9 bases agree with TRBD1. This CDR3 comprises 16 residues. V gave up 5 bases and J gave up 3 bases; unmatched junction bases: 10. Germline lookup yields CDR1 LNHNV and CDR2 YYDKDF (reference sequence). As DNA, the CDR3 is TGTGCCACCAGCGTCCCTCTGGGACAGGGAAAAGAGACCCAGTACTTC. Translation: CATSVPLGQGKETQYF.

This chain connects TRBV5-1 to TRBJ1-3, with a tentative D call TRBD1 (6 bases). The CDR3 is 15 residues long. V dropped 4 bases and J dropped 0 bases, with 11 bases sitting between them. Germline CDR1 is SGHRS and CDR2 is YFSETQ. This CDR3 is CASSRDTSSGNTIYF. CDR3 nucleotide sequence: TGCGCCAGCAGCAGGGACACGAGCTCTGGAAACACCATATATTTT.

The gene calls are TRBV7-2 and TRBJ2-3; TRBD2 matches at 8 bases. CDR1 SGHTA and CDR2 FQGNSA come from the germline V gene. With 4 bases clipped from V and 6 bases from J, the junction kept 15 bases outside the gene matches. The length of the CDR3 is 17 residues. CDR3 region: CASSYELLAAEGDTQYF. CDR3 bases: TGTGCCAGCAGCTACGAACTACTAGCGGCCGAGGGGGATACGCAGTATTTT.

The V call is TRBV5-6, the J call TRBJ1-1; TRBD1 aligns across 8 bases. The junction had 11 bases not matched to a gene; V was cut back by 3 bases and J by 1 base. The length of the CDR3 is 17 residues. Germline assignment: CDR1 SGHDT and CDR2 YYEEEE. CDR3 amino acids: CASSSTLRGLRNTEAFF. The DNA of the CDR3 is TGTGCCAGCAGCTCGACCCTCAGGGGGCTACGGAACACTGAAGCTTTCTTT.

This chain connects TRBV4-1 to TRBJ1-1; 11 bases agree with TRBD1. Trimming at V came to 1 base and at J to 5 bases, leaving 6 bases not matched to a gene. Germline assignment: CDR1 MGHRA and CDR2 YSYEKL. The CDR3 spans 16 residues. CDR3 protein: CASSQAPDRGLTEAFF. As DNA, the CDR3 is TGCGCCAGCAGCCAAGCCCCGGACAGGGGGCTGACTGAAGCTTTCTTT.

The chain recombines TRBV5-1 with TRBJ2-5, with 8 bases that match TRBD1. CDR1 is SGHRS, CDR2 YFSETQ, per germline. V lost 5 bases, J lost 5 bases, and 14 bases stayed unmatched. The CDR3 covers 16 residues. As DNA, the CDR3 is TGCGCCAGCAGTCCCCCGCTGGGGACAGGAGGGGAGACCCAGTACTTC. Translation gives CASSPPLGTGGETQYF.

This clone has just one count. This chain uses TRBV7-3 with TRBJ2-7, with 8 bases identical to TRBD1. The CDR3 runs to 17 residues. V shed 2 bases and J 4 bases; nucleotides not matched to a gene: 13. The V gene's germline CDR1 is SGHTA and CDR2 FQGTGA. CDR3 DNA: TGTGCCAGCAGCTTAGCATTCGACAGGGGTGCCGGGTACGAGCAGTACTTC. Residues: CASSLAFDRGAGYEQYF.

The rearrangement links TRBV19 to TRBJ2-1, with 7 bases aligning to TRBD2. V trimming: 6 bases; J trimming: 8 bases; junction bases outside the gene matches: 10. Germline V lookup: CDR1 LNHDA, CDR2 SQIVND (reference sequence). The CDR3 loop spans 14 amino acids. CDR3 coding DNA: TGTGCCAGTAGCCCGCTGGGAGGGCACGATGAGCAGTTCTTC. It translates to CASSPLGGHDEQFF.

J is TRBJ1-5 and V is TRBV27, with 8 positions matching TRBD1. After removal of 6 bases from V and 6 bases from J, the junction contained 7 bases not matched to a gene. The CDR3 has 14 amino acids. From germline, CDR1 is MNHEY and CDR2 SMNVEV (reference sequence). The CDR3 here is CASRQGAHRQPQHF. The DNA of the CDR3 is TGTGCCAGCAGGCAGGGGGCGCATCGTCAGCCCCAGCATTTT.

The gene calls are TRBV5-1 and TRBJ2-1, with D tentatively TRBD1 (6 bases). V gave up 4 bases and J gave up 5 bases, with 16 bases separating them. Germline V gene sequence: CDR1 SGHRS, CDR2 YFSETQ. The CDR3 length is 15 residues. The CDR3 DNA is TGCGCCAGCAGCATTGGACAGCCCCAAGACAATGAGCAGTTCTTC. Translating gives CASSIGQPQDNEQFF.

The chain joins TRBV30 to TRBJ2-5, with a weak D call TRBD1 (5 bases). The CDR3 sequence is 17 residues long. In germline, CDR1 is GTSNPN, CDR2 SVGIG (reference sequence). The V end was cut by 3 bases, the J end by 5 bases, with 25 bases between. The CDR3 sequence: CAWRSAKVVGARETQYF. As DNA, the CDR3 is TGTGCCTGGAGGTCCGCGAAGGTAGTAGGGGCGCGGGAGACCCAGTACTTC.

This clone came up once. This chain uses TRBV6-1 with TRBJ2-2; no definite D call. The germline CDR1 and CDR2 sequences are MNHNS and SASEGT. V was cut by 7 bases and J by 6 bases, with 15 bases left in between. The CDR3 consists of 14 residues. The CDR3 sequence is CASISYPRSGELFF. The CDR3 nucleotides read TGTGCCAGCATTTCCTACCCACGCTCCGGGGAGCTGTTTTTT.

The rearrangement uses TRBV19 and TRBJ1-1; 8 nucleotides match TRBD1. Trimming removed 5 bases from V and 4 bases from J; junction bases left unmatched: 6. The CDR3 spans 14 residues. Germline CDR1 LNHDA, CDR2 SQIVND (reference sequence). CDR3 coding DNA: TGTGCCAGTAGTCTGGGACAGGTGGGCACTGAAGCTTTCTTT. As protein: CASSLGQVGTEAFF. Variable domain in full (rest from reference TRBV19 and TRBJ1-1): DGGITQSPKYLFRKEGQNVTLSCEQNLNHDAMYWYRQDPGQGLRLIYYSQIVNDFQKGDIAEGYSVSREKKESFPLTVTSAQKNPTAFYLCASSLGQVGTEAFFGQGTRLTVV.

CDR3 residues: CASSFAGTYNEQFF. Here the CDR3 DNA reads TGTGCCAGCAGCTTCGCTGGCACCTACAATGAGCAGTTCTTC. The chain uses TRBV11-2 and TRBJ2-1, with D hard to call. The CDR3 contains 14 residues. Germline V gene lookup returns CDR1 SGHAT and CDR2 FQNNGV. V lost 3 bases, J lost 2 bases, and 8 bases lay in between. Filled out from reference TRBV11-2 and TRBJ2-1, the complete variable domain reads EAGVAQSPRYKIIEKRQSVAFWCNPISGHATLYWYQQILGQGPKLLIQFQNNGVVDDSQLPKDRFSAERLKGVDSTLKIQPAKLEDSAVYLCASSFAGTYNEQFFGPGTRLTVL.

The chain links TRBV13 to TRBJ2-5, with TRBD1 matching over 8 bases. With 5 bases clipped from V and 5 bases from J, the junction kept 4 bases outside the gene matches. Per germline, CDR1 PRHDT and CDR2 FYEKMQ (reference sequence). This CDR3 comprises 13 residues. The CDR3 bases are TGTGCCAGCAGCGCAGGGGGCCGGGAGACCCAGTACTTC. Protein sequence: CASSAGGRETQYF.

The V gene is TRBV29-1, the J gene TRBJ2-7, with 7 bases fitting TRBD1. V was clipped by 4 bases and J by 6 bases; unmatched bases: 3. Germline CDR1 and CDR2: SQVTM and ANQGSEA. The CDR3 spans 11 residues. The CDR3 region is CSVGWDSEQYF. CDR3 in DNA: TGCAGCGTTGGCTGGGACAGCGAGCAGTACTTC.

CDR3 region: CASSPTGTGGRQPQHF. CDR3 in DNA: TGTGCCAGCAGTCCCACCGGGACAGGGGGGAGGCAGCCCCAGCATTTT. This chain connects TRBV27 to TRBJ1-5; the match to TRBD1 covers 11 bases. Trimming removed 5 bases from V and 7 bases from J; junction bases left unmatched: 10. Germline V gene data show CDR1 as MNHEY and CDR2 as SMNVEV (reference sequence). The CDR3 sequence is 16 residues long.

The V call is TRBV10-3, the J call TRBJ1-4; 7 positions agree with TRBD1. Germline CDR1 ENHRY, CDR2 SYGVKD. The CDR3 consists of 15 residues. J gave up 3 bases and V 4 bases, and 5 bases lay outside the gene matches. CDR3 nucleotides: TGTGCCATCAGTGCAGGGGGTCAGTCTAATGAAAAACTGTTTTTT. It codes for CAISAGGQSNEKLFF.

The V gene is TRBV23-1, the J gene TRBJ2-7; D possibly corresponds to TRBD1 (7 bases). TRBV23-1 is an ORF, with its function uncertain. The CDR3 runs to 15 residues. V lost 0 bases, J lost 1 base, and 10 bases lay in between. The DNA for the CDR3 is TGCGCCAGCAGTCAATCCAGGGGGGAATCCTACGAGCAGTACTTC. Translating it yields CASSQSRGESYEQYF.